The T cell receptor (beta chain) under discussion was sequenced for a study of blood T cell repertoires in COVID-19. The overall study: The analysed material was cDNA or gDNA that came from T cells, B-cell-depleted T cells, or PBMCs.

TCRdb's copy holds only in-frame clones and misses some; the assay was immunoSEQ multiplex PCR. Among over 75,000 clones listed, around 80% were seen once. Germline trimming cut 5 bases from V and 7 bases from J; bases unmatched to any gene: 10. This CDR3 contains 15 residues. From germline, CDR1 is SNHLY and CDR2 FYNNEI. Sequences were obtained from peripheral blood. The chain links TRBV2 to TRBJ1-5; 8 bases map to TRBD1. This TCR was sampled from a man aged 50 to 60 who had recovered from COVID-19. The CDR3 sequence is CASSKRTGNRQPQHF. CDR3 nucleotide sequence: TGTGCCAGCAGTAAGCGGACAGGGAACCGGCAGCCCCAGCATTTT.